Below, 25 T cell receptor beta chains from the same sample are listed, as sequenced in a study of blood T cell dynamics during melanoma immunotherapy (TCRdb year 2020). Explained via the paper, the time point label denotes: week 3, after first cycle of checkpoint inhibitor. Libraries were made using the immunoSEQ multiplex PCR assay. This is the immuneACCESS table as TCRdb keeps it, with only in-frame sequences that have V and J called. A part of the clones is gone; compared with another copy, unresolved V genes explain less than half, and the rest is unexplained. This sample has under 6,500 clones in its table, and approximately 88% of those were observed once. The ten biggest clones cover roughly a third of the sample. This sample comprised blood, obtained from a patient treated with checkpoint blockade. These receptors were taken from a human donor with melanoma. Some clones in this sample may be carry-over from other donors' samples.

Points on this clone: An end of the junction differs from the germline gene, which may be a read error. The chain combines TRBV5-1 with TRBJ1-3; D is uncertain. The CDR3 has 16 amino acids. Germline V gives CDR1 SGHRS, CDR2 YFSETQ. The CDR3 DNA reads as TGCGCCAGCAGCTTGGAAATGGCGAGCTCTGGAAACACCACATATTTT. It specifies CASSLEMASSGNTTYF. The whole variable domain, filled in from reference TRBV5-1 and TRBJ1-3, reads KAGVTQTPRYLIKTRGQQVTLSCSPISGHRSVSWYQQTPGQGLQFLFEYFSETQRNKGNFPGRFSGRQFSNSRSEMNVSTLELGDSALYLCASSLEMASSGNTTYFGEGSWLTVV.

As regards this clone: The junction does not match germline at one end; this may be a read error. Distinct nucleotide sequences in the sample also encode this CDR3. The CDR3, as DNA: TGCGCCAGCAGCCAGGCGGGGCAGGGAAATGAAGAGCAGTACTTC. Translating gives CASSQAGQGNEEQYF. V gene TRBV5-6 combines with J gene TRBJ2-7, with D tentatively TRBD2 (6 bases). The CDR3 is 15 residues long. CDR1 is SGHDT, CDR2 YYEEEE, per germline.

The V and J genes are TRBV21-1 and TRBJ1-1. TRBV21-1 corresponds to a pseudogene. The CDR3 runs 15 residues. CDR3 in amino acids: CASSKRKSENTEAFF. In DNA, the CDR3 is TGTGCCAGCAGCAAACGGAAGTCGGAGAACACTGAAGCTTTCTTT.

V gene TRBV19 combines with J gene TRBJ2-7; D is possibly TRBD1 (6 bases). This CDR3 spans 14 amino acids. Germline V gives CDR1 LNHDA, CDR2 SQIVND (reference sequence). V shed 5 bases and J shed 3 bases, with 14 bases lying between them. The CDR3 DNA sequence: TGTGCCAGTAGTGTTCAGGGGAAGGGCTACGAGCAGTACTTC. It is translated as CASSVQGKGYEQYF.

The chain combines TRBV28 with TRBJ1-2; D is possibly TRBD1 (5 bases). CDR1 and CDR2 (germline): MDHEN, SYDVKM. This CDR3 is 12 amino acids long. The V end lost 2 bases, the J end lost 8 bases, and 9 bases lay between the germline ends. CDR3 sequence: CASSLARDGYTF. The CDR3 nucleotides are TGTGCCAGCAGTTTAGCCAGGGACGGCTACACCTTC.

V is TRBV2 and J is TRBJ2-1; unclear D gene. The V end was cut by 10 bases, the J end by 7 bases, with 17 bases between. CDR3 length: 13 amino acids. From germline, CDR1 is SNHLY and CDR2 FYNNEI. In DNA form, the CDR3 reads TGTGCCAACAGCGTAGGTCGCCTGAATGAGCAGTTCTTC. Encoded protein: CANSVGRLNEQFF.

The rearrangement links TRBV9 to TRBJ1-5; D remains unclear. The CDR3 spans 14 residues. The germline gives CDR1 SGDLS, CDR2 YYNGEE. Trimming removed 0 bases from V and 10 bases from J, with 14 bases in between. The CDR3 protein is CASSVGDTVNPQHF. The CDR3 nucleotides are TGTGCCAGCAGCGTAGGAGACACGGTCAATCCCCAGCATTTT.

This chain uses TRBV28 with TRBJ1-1; no clear D gene. The germline V gene encodes CDR1 MDHEN and CDR2 SYDVKM. The CDR3 runs to 13 residues. V lost 3 bases and J 4 bases, leaving 9 bases between the germline ends. The CDR3 DNA reads TGTGCCAGCAGTTTCGAGGGAAGCACTGAAGCTTTCTTT. The encoded protein is CASSFEGSTEAFF.

By its share, this clone is large. The V gene is TRBV6-5, the J gene TRBJ1-2; TRBD1 is a possible D gene (6 bases). Trimming took 6 bases from V and 1 from J, leaving 15 bases between them. The germline V gene has CDR1 MNHEY and CDR2 SVGAGI. CDR3 length equals 15 residues. In DNA, the CDR3 is TGTGCCAGCAGCCCGAAGGACAGCAGTAACTATGGCTACACCTTC. It translates to CASSPKDSSNYGYTF.

The chain uses TRBV19 and TRBJ2-3; tentatively, D is TRBD2 (5 bases). The V gene lost 6 bases and the J gene lost 6 bases, with 7 bases spanning the gap. This CDR3 is 11 amino acids long. From germline, CDR1 is LNHDA and CDR2 SQIVND (reference sequence). CDR3 region: CASSRGDTQYF. The CDR3 coding sequence is TGTGCCAGTAGCCGCGGGGATACGCAGTATTTT.

This clone has only one observation. The chain couples TRBV28 to TRBJ1-4, with D perhaps TRBD1 (6 bases). V dropped 3 bases and J dropped 4 bases, with 15 bases sitting between them. The CDR3 extends over 16 amino acids. The germline V gene has CDR1 MDHEN and CDR2 SYDVKM. The CDR3 is CASSFVGAGINEKLFF. CDR3 nucleotide sequence: TGTGCCAGCAGTTTTGTGGGGGCTGGGATTAATGAAAAACTGTTTTTT.

This rearrangement joins TRBV9 to TRBJ1-4, with 12 bases fitting TRBD1. This CDR3 is built from 16 residues. V lost 2 bases, J lost 6 bases, and 5 bases stayed unmatched. Germline CDR1 and CDR2: SGDLS and YYNGEE. DNA for the CDR3: TGTGCCAGCAGCGTTACCGGGACAGGGGGCTATGAAAAACTGTTTTTT. This translates into CASSVTGTGGYEKLFF.

The gene calls are TRBV5-1 and TRBJ1-2; 9 bases are a match to TRBD1. V lost 3 bases, J lost 8 bases, and 8 bases stayed unmatched. Germline assignment: CDR1 SGHRS and CDR2 YFSETQ. The CDR3 runs to 14 residues. The CDR3 loop is CASSSGDRVMGYTF. For the CDR3, the DNA is TGCGCCAGCAGCTCGGGGGACAGGGTTATGGGCTACACCTTC. The complete variable domain, with remaining parts taken from reference TRBV5-1 and TRBJ1-2, reads KAGVTQTPRYLIKTRGQQVTLSCSPISGHRSVSWYQQTPGQGLQFLFEYFSETQRNKGNFPGRFSGRQFSNSRSEMNVSTLELGDSALYLCASSSGDRVMGYTFGSGTRLTVV.

The rearrangement uses TRBV7-6 and TRBJ1-2, with 8 bases aligning to TRBD1. V was clipped by 5 bases and J by 3 bases; unmatched bases: 8. Germline CDR1 SGHVS, CDR2 FNYEAQ. This CDR3 comprises 15 residues. In nucleotides, the CDR3 is TGTGCCAGCAGCCCGGGACAGGAATTATACTATGGCTACACCTTC. Translated: CASSPGQELYYGYTF. Complete variable domain (other parts from reference TRBV7-6 and TRBJ1-2): GAGVSQSPRYKVTKRGQDVALRCDPISGHVSLYWYRQALGQGPEFLTYFNYEAQQDKSGLPNDRFSAERPEGSISTLTIQRTEQRDSAMYRCASSPGQELYYGYTFGSGTRLTVV.

The rearrangement joins TRBV2 to TRBJ2-2; D call uncertain. The V and J ends lost 3 bases and 6 bases respectively, with 8 bases between them. This CDR3 spans 13 amino acids. Per germline, CDR1 SNHLY and CDR2 FYNNEI. CDR3 DNA sequence: TGTGCCAGCAGTGACCCAGCACCCGGGGAGCTGTTTTTT. Amino acid sequence: CASSDPAPGELFF.

The chain combines TRBV30 with TRBJ1-1, with no clear D. This CDR3 is 11 amino acids long. V was shortened by 3 bases and J by 8 bases, with 10 bases between the two germline ends. Per germline, CDR1 GTSNPN and CDR2 SVGIG (reference sequence). The CDR3 spells CAWRGSSEAFF. DNA for the CDR3: TGTGCCTGGAGGGGGAGCAGCGAAGCTTTCTTT.

V and J are TRBV6-5 and TRBJ2-2, with D unclear. The CDR3 runs 15 residues. The V gene's germline CDR1 is MNHEY and CDR2 SVGAGI. V gave up 5 bases and J gave up 3 bases, with 13 bases separating them. Here the CDR3 DNA reads TGTGCCAGCAGTGCCCTAGGTCCCGACACCGGGGAGCTGTTTTTT. Translated: CASSALGPDTGELFF.

This chain links TRBV4-1 with TRBJ1-1; 8 positions agree with TRBD1. Trimming removed 1 base from V and 4 bases from J; junction bases left unmatched: 5. From germline, CDR1 is MGHRA and CDR2 YSYEKL. This CDR3 has 15 amino acids. The CDR3 nucleotides are TGCGCCAGCAGCCAAGCAGGGGGCTTAGGCACTGAAGCTTTCTTT. Translated, it gives CASSQAGGLGTEAFF.

In this sample, this clone turned up a few times. V usage is TRBV7-8 and J usage is TRBJ2-1, with a tentative D call TRBD1 (6 bases). Trimming removed 5 bases from V and 5 bases from J, with 10 bases in between. The CDR3 is made up of 13 amino acids. CDR1 and CDR2 from the germline V gene are SGHVS and FQNEAQ. The DNA of the CDR3 is TGTGCCAGCAGCATCCGACAGGACAATGAGCAGTTCTTC. This translates into CASSIRQDNEQFF. Looking up the rest from reference TRBV7-8 and TRBJ2-1 gives the full variable domain: GAGVSQSPRYKVAKRGQDVALRCDPISGHVSLFWYQQALGQGPEFLTYFQNEAQLDKSGLPSDRFFAERPEGSVSTLKIQRTQQEDSAVYLCASSIRQDNEQFFGPGTRLTVL.

This clone was counted a single time. The chain employs TRBV7-3 and TRBJ2-2; no reliable D call. Germline V lookup: CDR1 SGHTA, CDR2 FQGTGA. V shed 5 bases and J shed 6 bases, with 16 bases lying between them. This CDR3 spans 15 amino acids. The CDR3 nucleotides read TGTGCCAGCAGCCCAAGTCGGGCCTCAGCCGGGGAGCTGTTTTTT. Its translation: CASSPSRASAGELFF.

A note on this clone: One junction end disagrees with the germline gene, perhaps due to a read error. V is TRBV5-1 and J is TRBJ2-7; D assignment may be TRBD1 or TRBD2 (6 bases each). CDR3 length: 14 residues. From germline, CDR1 is SGHRS and CDR2 YFSETQ. The CDR3 protein is CASSLGGGPYEQYF. The CDR3, as DNA: TGTGCCAGCAGCTTAGGGGGAGGCCCCTACGAGCAGTACTTC. Using reference TRBV5-1 and TRBJ2-7 for the parts outside the CDR3, the full variable domain is KAGVTQTPRYLIKTRGQQVTLSCSPISGHRSVSWYQQTPGQGLQFLFEYFSETQRNKGNFPGRFSGRQFSNSRSEMNVSTLELGDSALYLCASSLGGGPYEQYFGPGTRLTVT.

The rearrangement joins TRBV30 to TRBJ1-2, with no clear D. The length of the CDR3 is 14 residues. The germline V gene encodes CDR1 GTSNPN and CDR2 SVGIG (reference sequence). Trimming pared 2 bases from V and 1 base from J, leaving 11 bases between. CDR3 region: CAWSSNSDNYGYTF. The CDR3 coding sequence is TGTGCCTGGAGTTCCAACAGTGATAACTATGGCTACACCTTC.

This clone was observed a handful of times. This chain links TRBV19 with TRBJ1-1; TRBD1 matches 7 bases. V shed 9 bases and J 1 base; nucleotides not matched to a gene: 5. Germline CDR1 is LNHDA and CDR2 is SQIVND (reference sequence). The CDR3 totals 13 residues. As DNA, the CDR3 is TGTGCCAGCGACAGGACAGGGAACACTGAAGCTTTCTTT. Protein: CASDRTGNTEAFF.

The chain links TRBV5-4 to TRBJ1-6; TRBD1 might be the D (5 bases). The CDR3 sequence is 16 residues long. In germline, CDR1 is SGHNT, CDR2 YYREEE (reference sequence). Between the trimmed V and J ends, which lost 3 bases and 3 bases, there was a span of 13 bases. CDR3 DNA: TGTGCCAGCAGCTCCGGGACGGAAAACTATAATTCACCCCTCCACTTT. It specifies CASSSGTENYNSPLHF.

The chain joins TRBV27 to TRBJ2-3; no definite D call. The CDR3 has 15 residues. Deletions cut 1 base from V and 0 bases from J, with 8 bases between. CDR1 and CDR2 (germline): MNHEY, SMNVEV (reference sequence). CDR3 in DNA: TGTGCCAGCAGTTTATTTTCTCTTAGCACAGATACGCAGTATTTT. Its protein product is CASSLFSLSTDTQYF.